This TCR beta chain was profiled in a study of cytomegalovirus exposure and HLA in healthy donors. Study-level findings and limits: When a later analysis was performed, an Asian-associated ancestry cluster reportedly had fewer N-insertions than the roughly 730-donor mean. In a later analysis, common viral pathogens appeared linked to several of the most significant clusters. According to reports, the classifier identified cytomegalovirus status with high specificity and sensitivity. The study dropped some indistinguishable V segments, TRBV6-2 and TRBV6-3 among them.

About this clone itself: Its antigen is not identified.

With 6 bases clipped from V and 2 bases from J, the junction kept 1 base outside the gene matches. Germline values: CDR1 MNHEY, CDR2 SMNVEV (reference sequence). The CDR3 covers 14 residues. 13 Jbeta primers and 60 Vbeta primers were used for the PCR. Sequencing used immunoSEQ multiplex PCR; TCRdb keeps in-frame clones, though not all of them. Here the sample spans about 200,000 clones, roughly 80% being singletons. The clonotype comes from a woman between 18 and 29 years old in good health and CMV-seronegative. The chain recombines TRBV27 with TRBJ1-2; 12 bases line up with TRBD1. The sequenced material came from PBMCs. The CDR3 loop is CASRGTGGNYGYTF. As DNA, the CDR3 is TGTGCCAGCAGAGGGACAGGGGGCAACTATGGCTACACCTTC.